One sample yielded the 2 T cell receptor beta chains listed below, sequenced in a study of T cell changes during pregnancy in multiple sclerosis. Assay used: immunoSEQ multiplex PCR; TCRdb lists only in-frame clones, some missing. Of about 42,000 clones in the sample, roughly 90% were seen once. This specimen was CD4+ T cells from peripheral blood mononuclear cells, taken in the second trimester of pregnancy. All receptors derive from a female donor with multiple sclerosis, enrolled in a pregnancy study.

CDR3 protein: CASSSRTSGSGANVLTF. The CDR3 coding sequence is TGTGCCAGCAGCTCACGGACTAGCGGCTCTGGGGCCAACGTCCTGACTTTC. V is TRBV5-8 and J is TRBJ2-6, with TRBD2 matching 10 bases. V was clipped by 3 bases and J by 0 bases; unmatched bases: 3. Looked up from germline, CDR1 is SGHTS and CDR2 is YDEGEE. The CDR3 totals 17 residues.

This chain uses TRBV28 with TRBJ2-6; D is perhaps TRBD1 (5 bases). CDR1 MDHEN and CDR2 SYDVKM come from the germline V gene. This CDR3 has 17 amino acids. The V and J ends lost 6 bases and 0 bases respectively, with 15 bases between them. CDR3 coding DNA: TGTGCCAGCAGGGGGCTTGAGTCCCTCTCTGGGGCCAACGTCCTGACTTTC. Translating gives CASRGLESLSGANVLTF. Full variable domain (outside the CDR3, taken from reference TRBV28 and TRBJ2-6): DVKVTQSSRYLVKRTGEKVFLECVQDMDHENMFWYRQDPGLGLRLIYFSYDVKMKEKGDIPEGYSVSREKKERFSLILESASTNQTSMYLCASRGLESLSGANVLTFGAGSRLTVL.